These T cell receptor beta chains were read from a single sample in a study of blood T cell repertoires in COVID-19. The method was immunoSEQ multiplex PCR; TCRdb's version includes in-frame clones alone and lacks a portion of them. The sample has roughly 180,000 clones, over 75% seen once. The sequenced sample consisted of PBMCs or T cells enriched from blood (not recorded which). Receptors were obtained from a man in his forties or fifties who had recovered from COVID-19. Both conserved end residues are part of each CDR3. A D gene is named only where the DNA matches it firmly. Size is stated for part of the rows, as once, few or many counts, or as a class when the clone is expanded.

V	J	size	D	DNA	CDR3
TRBV6-5	TRBJ1-3	-	-	TGTGCCAGCAGACCTAGCTCTGGAAACACCATATATTTT	CASRPSSGNTIYF
TRBV29-1	TRBJ2-5	-	-	TGCAGCGTTCGGGGGGCCGAAGAGACCCAGTACTTC	CSVRGAEETQYF
TRBV24-1	TRBJ2-5	-	TRBD2	TGTGCCACCAGTGATTGGGGGATAACTAGCGGGAGAAGGGAAGTGACCCAGTACTTC	CATSDWGITSGRREVTQYF
TRBV19	TRBJ2-5	-	TRBD2	TGTGCCAGTACCCCAACGGCCCCGGGACTAGCGGGGATAGAGGAGACCCAGTACTTC	CASTPTAPGLAGIEETQYF
TRBV5-6	TRBJ2-5	-	-	TGTGCCAGCAGCTTGCACGGGTACCAAGAGACCCAGTACTTC	CASSLHGYQETQYF
TRBV5-6	TRBJ2-4	-	-	TGTGCCAGCAGCTTCGGGGATGCGGACATTCAGTACTTC	CASSFGDADIQYF
TRBV12-3/TRBV12-4	TRBJ1-5	-	-	TGTGCCAGCAGTTTAGCGCGTCAGCCCCAGCATTTT	CASSLARQPQHF
TRBV28	TRBJ1-5	-	-	TGTGCCAGCAGCCGTAAATTCGGTGGCAATCAGCCCCAGCATTTT	CASSRKFGGNQPQHF
TRBV3-1/TRBV3-2	TRBJ2-5	-	TRBD2	TGTGCCAGCAGCCAAGAAGTCGGGAGGGGGGAGACCCAGTACTTC	CASSQEVGRGETQYF
TRBV2	TRBJ1-5	-	TRBD1	TGTGCCAGCAGTGGGGACAGGGGGAGCAATCAGCCCCAGCATTTT	CASSGDRGSNQPQHF
TRBV28	TRBJ1-2	few	-	TGTGCCAGCATGGGGGGTTCTAACTATGGCTACACCTTC	CASMGGSNYGYTF
TRBV7-8	TRBJ2-1	-	-	TGTGCCAGCAGCTTAGGAGGGGGTCGGCACAATGAGCAGTTCTTC	CASSLGGGRHNEQFF
TRBV7-9	TRBJ2-5	-	TRBD2	TGTGCCAGCACCCTGGGGGCTAGCGGGAGAGAGACCCAGTACTTC	CASTLGASGRETQYF
TRBV5-1	TRBJ2-3	-	-	TGCGCCAGCAGCTTGGGTTTCCTCAGCACAGATACGCAGTATTTT	CASSLGFLSTDTQYF
TRBV5-1	TRBJ2-2	-	TRBD1	TGCGCCAGCAGCTTGGGGGACAGTTTCACCACCGGGGAGCTGTTTTTT	CASSLGDSFTTGELFF
TRBV19	TRBJ2-1	-	TRBD2	TGTGCCAGTAGGGCGCTAGCGGGGGATACACTCTTC	CASRALAGDTLF
TRBV28	TRBJ1-2	-	-	TGTGCCAGCAGCCCCGAAGGTACCGGGAACTATGGCTACACCTTC	CASSPEGTGNYGYTF
TRBV18	TRBJ2-6	-	TRBD1	TGTGCCAGCTCACCTGGGACAGGCCCCTCTGGGGCCAACGTCCTGACTTTC	CASSPGTGPSGANVLTF
TRBV14	TRBJ2-5	-	-	TGTGCCAGCAGCCAAGATCCCCGCCGGGGGACCCAGTACTTC	CASSQDPRRGTQYF
TRBV3-1/TRBV3-2	TRBJ2-3	-	TRBD2	TGTGCCAGCAGCCAATCGGCTTCTGGACTAGCAAGAGATACGCAGTATTTT	CASSQSASGLARDTQYF
TRBV5-1	TRBJ2-1	-	-	TGCGCCAGCAGCCAAAGCCCAGGTCTCGGTGGTGAGCAGTTCTTC	CASSQSPGLGGEQFF
TRBV12-3/TRBV12-4	TRBJ2-7	-	-	TGTGCCAGCAGTCACCGGAACAGCTACGAGCAGTACTTC	CASSHRNSYEQYF
TRBV6-5	TRBJ2-2	-	TRBD1	TGTGCCAGCAGTTGGACAGGGCGCCCCACCGGGGAGCTGTTTTTT	CASSWTGRPTGELFF
TRBV2	TRBJ1-5	-	-	TGTGCCAGCAGTGAGAGCCAAACAGGGAACCATCAGCCCCAGCATTTT	CASSESQTGNHQPQHF
TRBV20-1	TRBJ2-1	-	-	TGCAGTGCTAGTTTGACTAGCTCCTACAATGAGCAGTTCTTC	CSASLTSSYNEQFF
TRBV18	TRBJ2-1	-	TRBD2	TGTGCCAGCTCACCAGCGACTAGCGGGGGGCAGTACAATGAGCAGTTCTTC	CASSPATSGGQYNEQFF
TRBV27	TRBJ1-2	-	-	TGTGCCAGCAGTTACGCCGACAGGAGCTATGGCTACACCTTC	CASSYADRSYGYTF
TRBV5-4	TRBJ2-3	-	TRBD2	TGTGCCAGCAGCCTTACTAGCGGGATCTCAGATACGCAGTATTTT	CASSLTSGISDTQYF
TRBV27	TRBJ1-2	-	-	TGTGCCAGCAGTTCCCCTGGACAGAGGGGCGCTGGCTACACCTTC	CASSSPGQRGAGYTF
TRBV19	TRBJ1-2	-	TRBD1	TGTGCCAGTCTCGACAGGGGCTATGGCTACACCTTC	CASLDRGYGYTF
TRBV29-1	TRBJ1-2	-	-	TGCAGCGTTGACCTCGAACAGGGCCTCTATGGCTACACCTTC	CSVDLEQGLYGYTF
TRBV5-1	TRBJ1-1	-	TRBD1	TGCGCCAGCAGTACCGGGACAGGGAACACTGAAGCTTTCTTT	CASSTGTGNTEAFF
TRBV18	TRBJ2-2	-	TRBD1	TGTGCCAGCTCACCAAGAAAGGGGGCGACGAACACCGGGGAGCTGTTTTTT	CASSPRKGATNTGELFF
TRBV10-3	TRBJ2-7	-	TRBD1	TGTGCCATCAGTGATAGGGACAGGGTAAACTACGAGCAGTACTTC	CAISDRDRVNYEQYF
TRBV14	TRBJ2-3	-	-	TGTGCCAGCAGCCCTCGGACAGTCACAGATACGCAGTATTTT	CASSPRTVTDTQYF
TRBV5-1	TRBJ2-3	-	-	TGCGCCAGCAGCTTGGCTTCAGGGGACGCAGATACGCAGTATTTT	CASSLASGDADTQYF
TRBV2	TRBJ1-2	-	-	TGTGCCAGCAGCGACGGATACGGCCTGCCCCTAGGCGGCTACACCTTC	CASSDGYGLPLGGYTF
TRBV3-1/TRBV3-2	TRBJ2-5	-	TRBD1	TGTGCCAGCAGCCATAACGACAGGGGCCCTTCTGGAGGGGAGACCCAGTACTTC	CASSHNDRGPSGGETQYF
TRBV9	TRBJ1-1	-	-	TGTGCCAGCAGCGAGAGCGGGTGGGACACTGAAGCTTTCTTT	CASSESGWDTEAFF
TRBV5-6	TRBJ2-5	-	TRBD2	TGTGCCAGCAGCTTGGGGCCCGAGCGGGGGGGCCTAGAGACCCAGTACTTC	CASSLGPERGGLETQYF
TRBV12-3/TRBV12-4	TRBJ1-3	-	-	TGTGCCAGCTCAGAAATTTTCCCCATATATTTT	CASSEIFPIYF
TRBV2	TRBJ2-7	-	TRBD2	TGTGCCAGCACGGAACTAGCGGGAGGGATTGCCTACGAGCAGTACTTC	CASTELAGGIAYEQYF
TRBV3-1/TRBV3-2	TRBJ2-5	-	-	TGTGCCAGCAGCCAAATGGGGGGGCAAGGATCCCAAGAGACCCAGTACTTC	CASSQMGGQGSQETQYF
TRBV13	TRBJ1-1	-	TRBD1	TGTGCCAGCAGTCTGACAGGGGGCACTGAAGCTTTCTTT	CASSLTGGTEAFF
TRBV5-4	TRBJ1-2	-	-	TGTGCCAGCAGCTTGGCCCTCGGTACCAACTATGGCTACACCTTC	CASSLALGTNYGYTF
TRBV9	TRBJ2-5	-	TRBD2	TGTGCCAGCAGCGTTTCTAGCGGGGATTTAGAGACCCAGTACTTC	CASSVSSGDLETQYF
TRBV19	TRBJ2-3	-	-	TGTGCCAGTCAATCCTGGCCAGGTAGCACAGATACGCAGTATTTT	CASQSWPGSTDTQYF
TRBV10-3	TRBJ1-1	once	-	TGTGCCATCAGTTCTCGGGAAAACACTGAAGCTTTCTTT	CAISSRENTEAFF
TRBV6-1	TRBJ1-5	few	-	TGTGCCAGCAGTGAGGACAGCATCGAGGCTTATCAGCCCCAGCATTTT	CASSEDSIEAYQPQHF
TRBV24-1	TRBJ2-5	-	-	TGTGCCACCAGTGATTATAGGAGGGGGCGAGGTGAAGAGACCCAGTACTTC	CATSDYRRGRGEETQYF
TRBV27	TRBJ2-2	-	TRBD1	TGTGCCAGCAGTGAGGACAGGGCACACACCGGGGAGCTGTTTTTT	CASSEDRAHTGELFF
TRBV5-4	TRBJ2-1	-	TRBD2	TGTGCCAGCAGCCGGACTAGCGGGGACTACAATGAGCAGTTCTTC	CASSRTSGDYNEQFF
TRBV11-2	TRBJ2-7	-	TRBD1	TGTGCCAGCAGCTCCCGACAGGGCGAGCAGTACTTC	CASSSRQGEQYF
TRBV18	TRBJ1-2	-	TRBD1	TGTGCCAGCTCACCAAGTAGGGGGCGAGATGGCTACACCTTC	CASSPSRGRDGYTF
TRBV18	TRBJ1-2	-	-	TGTGCCAGCTCATCAGGTCAGGACAGAGTTAACTATGGCTACACCTTC	CASSSGQDRVNYGYTF
TRBV28	TRBJ2-3	-	-	TGTGCCAGCAGTTTATCCTACCCCGGGGGAACAGATACGCAGTATTTT	CASSLSYPGGTDTQYF
TRBV28	TRBJ2-3	-	TRBD1	TGTGCCAGCAGTTTCTTGGACAGGTTTAGGGTCGACGGAGATACGCAGTATTTT	CASSFLDRFRVDGDTQYF
TRBV27	TRBJ2-7	-	TRBD1	TGTGCCAGCAGTTTCTCCGGGACAGGGCCCACCTACGAGCAGTACTTC	CASSFSGTGPTYEQYF
TRBV18	TRBJ1-1	-	-	TGTGCCAGCTCCCAGACGGTAAGGGACTCTCAGAACACTGAAGCTTTCTTT	CASSQTVRDSQNTEAFF